A single sample gave rise to the 27 T cell receptor beta chains below, sequenced in a study of blood T cells in healthy people across ages. Through a sample-barcoded 5' primer and a J-beta primer mix, a second PCR was run for roughly 6 to 12 cycles. TCRdb recomputed calls from the 5' RACE reads with MiXCR, one row per CDR3 protein. The sample carries hundreds of thousands of distinct CDR3 sequences, under 30% recorded once. These data are also associated with another study on T cells of mothers and their children.

The material sequenced was blood. These receptors were obtained from a boy between 10 and 17 years old in good health.

Details on this clonotype: One end of the junction is discordant with germline, which a read error may explain. The V call is TRBV7-7, the J call TRBJ1-6; D not certain. The CDR3 loop spans 13 amino acids. Germline V CDR1 and CDR2: SSHAT, FNYEAQ (reference sequence). The CDR3 spells CASSWDYNSPLHF. The DNA for the CDR3 is TGTGCTAGCAGCTGGGACTATAATTCACCCCTCCACTTT.

CDR3 in DNA: TGTGCCATCAGTGAGCACGGGACCCCGAATACGCAGTATTTT. Translated, it gives CAISEHGTPNTQYF. V gene TRBV10-3 combines with J gene TRBJ2-3; tentatively, D is TRBD1 or TRBD2 (5 bases each). V was clipped by 2 bases and J by 7 bases, with 13 bases between them. The CDR3 totals 14 residues. From germline, CDR1 is ENHRY and CDR2 SYGVKD.

V usage is TRBV28 and J usage is TRBJ2-2; D is perhaps TRBD1 (5 bases). CDR1 is MDHEN, CDR2 SYDVKM, per germline. The CDR3 totals 14 residues. Trimming shortened V by 7 bases and J by 1 base, and 10 bases separated the two germline ends. CDR3 loop: CASTSTVNTGELFF. As DNA, the CDR3 is TGTGCCAGCACTTCGACAGTGAACACCGGGGAGCTGTTTTTT.

The rearrangement joins TRBV11-2 to TRBJ2-5, with TRBD1 matching 9 bases. TRBJ2-7 explains the end of the DNA better; the J call may be wrong. This CDR3 has 14 residues. Germline V gene data show CDR1 as SGHAT and CDR2 as FQNNGV. The CDR3 bases are TGTGCCAGCAGCACGGGACAGGGAAGGTACGAGCAGTACTTC. Translation: CASSTGQGRYEQYF.

In its sample, this clonotype was seen a few times. V is TRBV29-1 and J is TRBJ2-7; TRBD1 matches 10 bases. V lost 6 bases and J lost 3; bases outside the gene matches: 5. Germline V CDR1 and CDR2: SQVTM, ANQGSEA. CDR3 length: 13 amino acids. The CDR3 region has the DNA TGCAGCGTGACAGGGGGCGCGAGCTACGAGCAGTACTTC. Protein product: CSVTGGASYEQYF.

This sequence joins TRBV7-9 and TRBJ2-3; 8 bases line up with TRBD2. Trimming took 4 bases from V and 8 from J; bases not matched to a gene: 11. The CDR3 contains 15 residues. Germline-derived CDR1 and CDR2 are SEHNR and FQNEAQ (reference sequence). The CDR3 bases are TGTGCCAGCAGCTCGCCGGCGGGGGGTCCTGCTACGCAGTATTTT. Protein: CASSSPAGGPATQYF.

The rearrangement joins TRBV6-2 or TRBV6-3 to TRBJ2-7; D is possibly TRBD2 (6 bases). V was clipped by 2 bases and J by 2 bases, with 16 bases between them. The CDR3 contains 16 residues. CDR1 MNHEY and CDR2 SVGEGT come from the germline V gene. CDR3 DNA: TGTGCCAGCAGTTACGGGCGGGAAGGCCGGCCCTACGAGCAGTACTTC. Amino acids: CASSYGREGRPYEQYF.

The chain combines TRBV6-1 with TRBJ2-7; D is undetermined. Trimming removed 2 bases at V and 0 bases at J, with 8 bases between. This CDR3 has 14 residues. CDR1 and CDR2 (germline): MNHNS, SASEGT. The CDR3 loop is CASSEFTISYEQYF. For the CDR3, the DNA is TGTGCCAGCAGTGAATTTACCATCTCCTACGAGCAGTACTTC.

This clonotype was detected a few times. The rearrangement links TRBV10-3 to TRBJ2-7; D unresolved. The CDR3 spans 12 residues. Germline assignment: CDR1 ENHRY and CDR2 SYGVKD. V gave up 7 bases and J gave up 1 base, with 8 bases separating them. This chain's CDR3 is CAINDGSYEQYF. The CDR3 bases are TGTGCCATCAACGACGGGTCCTACGAGCAGTACTTC.

This clonotype was recorded a few times. The rearrangement joins TRBV13 to TRBJ2-1; the D call may be TRBD1 or TRBD2 (5 bases each). The CDR3 spans 17 residues. The germline V gene encodes CDR1 PRHDT and CDR2 FYEKMQ (reference sequence). V was pared by 6 bases and J by 2 bases, with 20 bases between. This CDR3 reads CASRTFRGHSAYNEQFF. The CDR3 region has the DNA TGTGCCAGCAGAACTTTTCGGGGCCATAGCGCCTACAATGAGCAGTTCTTC.

The chain is built from TRBV30 and TRBJ2-5; unclear D gene. Near its end, the DNA agrees better with TRBJ2-7, so the J call may be wrong. This CDR3 spans 13 amino acids. Germline assignment: CDR1 GTSNPN and CDR2 SVGIG (reference sequence). The CDR3 DNA follows: TGTGCCTGGAGTGCCTCCAGAGCCTACGAGCAGTACTTC. Translating it yields CAWSASRAYEQYF.

This clonotype was picked up a small number of times. V is TRBV5-6 and J is TRBJ2-3, with 7 bases aligning to TRBD2. CDR1 SGHDT and CDR2 YYEEEE come from the germline V gene. The CDR3 extends over 19 amino acids. V was clipped by 3 bases and J by 5 bases; unmatched bases: 21. The chain's CDR3 is CASSSPGLTTSNTGDTQYF. The CDR3 DNA reads as TGTGCCAGCAGCTCTCCGGGACTAACGACTTCAAACACAGGAGATACGCAGTATTTT.

This clonotype has just a few counts. The V call is TRBV27, the J call TRBJ1-5; TRBD1 matches at 7 bases. The CDR3 covers 14 residues. Trimming removed 6 bases from V and 2 bases from J; junction bases left unmatched: 4. Germline V gene sequence: CDR1 MNHEY, CDR2 SMNVEV (reference sequence). The CDR3 nucleotides are TGTGCCAGCAGCATAACAGGGGGCAATCAGCCCCAGCATTTT. Translation gives CASSITGGNQPQHF.

This chain links TRBV20-1 with TRBJ1-2; no clear D gene. With 6 bases removed from V and 4 bases from J, the gap between germline ends came to 12 bases. Germline V gene data show CDR1 as DFQATT and CDR2 as SNEGSKA (reference sequence). The CDR3 sequence is 12 residues long. The CDR3 DNA reads TGCAGTGCACCTGACACGGGCTATGGCTACACCTTC. Translated, it gives CSAPDTGYGYTF.

DNA for the CDR3: TGCAGTGCTAGGGACAGGGTCTCCTACGAGCAGTACTTC. Translated, it gives CSARDRVSYEQYF. This chain links TRBV20-1 with TRBJ2-7; 8 positions match TRBD1. V lost 3 bases and J lost 0; bases outside the gene matches: 1. The length of the CDR3 is 13 residues. Germline V gene sequence: CDR1 DFQATT, CDR2 SNEGSKA (reference sequence).

This clonotype was detected ten times or more. The chain recombines TRBV29-1 with TRBJ2-5; D call uncertain. Germline V CDR1 and CDR2: SQVTM, ANQGSEA. The germline V and J ends were trimmed by 5 bases and 1 base, with 14 bases remaining between them. This CDR3 region has 14 residues. As DNA, the CDR3 is TGCAGCGTTAAAAGTACTACATTCCAAGAGACCCAGTACTTC. It translates to CSVKSTTFQETQYF.

This clonotype was counted at least ten times. This chain joins TRBV6-6 and TRBJ2-5; no clear D gene. The ends were cut back, 7 bases at V and 10 bases at J, with 16 bases in the middle. Looked up from germline, CDR1 is MNHNY and CDR2 is SVGAGI (reference sequence). This CDR3 comprises 12 residues. This chain's CDR3 is CASTSLGSDQYF. The CDR3 bases are TGTGCCAGCACCTCACTCGGGTCGGACCAGTACTTC.

Written as DNA, the CDR3 is TGTGCCAGCAGGCCCTCCGGGCCAGATACGCAGTATTTT. Amino acids: CASRPSGPDTQYF. The chain links TRBV11-2 to TRBJ2-3; the D is unclear. The CDR3 contains 13 residues. CDR1 is SGHAT and CDR2 is FQNNGV in the germline V gene. Trimming took off 6 bases at V and 4 bases at J, with 11 bases between the two ends.

This clonotype was seen a few times. This sequence joins TRBV4-3 and TRBJ2-1; 10 bases match TRBD2. CDR3 length: 17 residues. V was pared by 4 bases and J by 7 bases, with 13 bases of the junction left unmatched. Germline V gene data show CDR1 as LGHNA and CDR2 as YSLEER. The CDR3 DNA reads as TGCGCCAGCAGCCCGAGGGGTAGCGGGGGGATCGTAAATGAGCAGTTCTTC. It specifies CASSPRGSGGIVNEQFF.

The V and J genes are TRBV28 and TRBJ2-5, with a tentative D call TRBD1 (6 bases). The DNA matches TRBJ2-7 better at its end, which makes the J call doubtful. Germline loops: CDR1 MDHEN, CDR2 SYDVKM. CDR3 size: 13 residues. CDR3 in DNA: TGTGCCAGCAGTACCACAGGGAGAAACGAGCAGTACTTC. Its protein is CASSTTGRNEQYF.

This clonotype has just a few counts. This chain connects TRBV29-1 to TRBJ1-4; D not resolved. The V end lost 3 bases, the J end lost 8 bases, and 10 bases lay between the germline ends. Per the germline V gene, CDR1 is SQVTM and CDR2 is ANQGSEA. The CDR3 spans 12 residues. The CDR3 here is CSVDPGEEKLFF. The DNA for the CDR3 is TGCAGCGTTGATCCCGGGGAGGAAAAACTGTTTTTT.

This clonotype appeared a few times. The chain is built from TRBV11-2 and TRBJ2-1; D is unclear. Trimming removed 6 bases at V and 3 bases at J, with 15 bases between. Per germline, CDR1 SGHAT and CDR2 FQNNGV. CDR3 length equals 15 residues. The CDR3, as DNA: TGTGCCAGCAGACCACCCCTTAACGGCTACAATGAGCAGTTCTTC. Its protein product is CASRPPLNGYNEQFF.

This clonotype was observed a few times. V gene TRBV7-9 combines with J gene TRBJ2-4, with unresolved D. CDR3 length equals 14 residues. Trimming removed 1 base from V and 0 bases from J, with 4 bases in between. The germline CDR1 and CDR2 sequences are SEHNR and FQNEAQ (reference sequence). This CDR3 is CASSLDLAKNIQYF. In DNA form, the CDR3 reads TGTGCCAGCAGCTTAGACCTAGCCAAAAACATTCAGTACTTC.

This clonotype has only a few counts. The junction departs from germline at one end; a sequencing error may be responsible. V is TRBV27 and J is TRBJ2-1; unclear D gene. Germline V CDR1 and CDR2: MNHEY, SMNVEV (reference sequence). This CDR3 has 13 amino acids. The chain's CDR3 is CASSLSSFNEQFF. The CDR3 nucleotides read TGTGCCAGCAGTTTATCGTCCTTCAATGAGCAGTTCTTC.

The chain is built from TRBV12-3 or TRBV12-4 and TRBJ2-6; no clear D. The CDR3 covers 12 residues. Trimming removed 2 bases from V and 11 bases from J, with 7 bases in between. Written as DNA, the CDR3 is TGTGCCAGCAGTTTACTGCAAGACGTCCTGACTTTC. This sequence encodes CASSLLQDVLTF.

V usage is TRBV4-3 and J usage is TRBJ2-7, with D perhaps TRBD1 (5 bases). CDR3 length: 15 amino acids. Germline CDR1 reads LGHNA; CDR2 reads YSLEER. Trimming shortened V by 4 bases and J by 1 base, and 14 bases separated the two germline ends. CDR3 region: CASSPGPQGSYEQYF. CDR3 DNA: TGCGCCAGCAGCCCAGGTCCCCAGGGTTCCTACGAGCAGTACTTC.

This clonotype was picked up a small number of times. This sequence joins TRBV16 and TRBJ2-5; the D gene could be TRBD1 or TRBD2 (5 bases each). The J call may be incorrect, as the DNA end agrees better with TRBJ2-1. The CDR3 is 15 residues long. CDR1 and CDR2 (germline): KGHSY, FQNENV. Written as DNA, the CDR3 is TGTGCCAGCAGCCTGGGGACGACAGCGTTAGATGAGCAGTTCTTC. Its protein is CASSLGTTALDEQFF.